The entry below gives a single TCR beta chain sequence along with its context. The specificity of this receptor is unknown. Within one base of it there is no much larger clone, and no base qualities were kept. The CDR3 regions of human TCRbeta chains were analyzed by immunosequencing. Processing in the source paper ran as follows. TCRs in the repertoires were compared against a reference library of SARS-CoV-2-specific TCRs that had been generated with the MIRA antigen-specificity platform. Breadth meant the fraction of unique TCRs that were SARS-CoV-2-associated, whereas depth meant the fraction of total T cells that were SARS-CoV-2-associated. Each spike-specific TCR was assigned to its reactive spike region and to a CD4 or CD8 class using the MIRA data. Log10-transformed breadth and depth values were compared by one-way ANOVA with Sidak's multiple comparisons tests. TCRdb obtained this table from immuneACCESS and retained in-frame rearrangements with V and J assigned. These tables miss some clones; where compared with another copy, unresolved V genes account for less than half of the shortfall, and the remainder is unexplained. That table is the source of V, J and clone size, and D and trimming were worked out from the DNA. For this sample there are more than 150,000 clones; approximately 90% appear just once. The ten most abundant clones make up around 5.8% of the sample.

From the germline V gene, CDR1 is SGHRS and CDR2 is YFSETQ. V is trimmed back by 3 bases and J by 5 bases, and the junction contains 9 bases that no gene match accounts for. The CDR3 has 17 amino acids, counting the end cysteine and phenylalanine. Only CDR3 DNA is held: 51 bases, read in frame from base 1. Read against the paper, the sample's time point label means: baseline before first vaccination. Vaccinee samples were obtained from the UK trials COV001 and COV002, which included a single-blind randomized controlled phase 2/3 trial of AZD1222 (ChAdOx1 nCoV-19) in healthy adults. For TCRbeta chain sequencing, PBMC samples were collected from trial participants at day 0 and at day 28 after the second dose. These data are taken from a study of T cell responses to AZD1222 COVID-19 vaccine (dated by TCRdb to about 2021). Regarding the complete study: AZD1222 recipients whose second dose came at about 4 weeks and those whose second dose came at about 12 weeks were combined into one group, since spike-specific TCR depth and breadth did not differ between the two schedules. A total of more than 230 trial participants underwent TCR sequencing, of whom around 200 received two doses of AZD1222 and some 26 received two doses of the MenACWY control vaccine. Trial participants were enrolled by age into subgroups of 18-55, 56-69 and 70-plus years, and about 150, 27 and 61 TCR-sequenced participants, respectively, were included in these subgroups. General study outcomes and caveats: The 56-69-year group was small, and its depth increase did not reach significance, likely because of low power. Only 5 to 7 AZD1222 recipients were SARS-CoV-2 seropositive at baseline, limiting conclusions about previously exposed vaccinees. After two AZD1222 doses, spike-specific TCR breadth and depth were significantly higher than at day 0 and than in MenACWY recipients. Participants were mostly white British and included more females than males, and it was suggested by the authors that clonal diversity may have been underestimated. Because no day 14 peak-response samples were available, the repertoires could be characterized only after the peak T cell response. Vaccine-associated CD4 TCRs spanned the whole spike protein, with dominant responses in regions 160-218 and 743-854. Reportedly, almost half of the unique spike-specific TCRs recognized epitopes lying outside the regions that are mutated in the B.1.351 and B.1.1.7 variants.

The source is an adult in good health. The rearranged segments are TRBV5-1 and TRBJ2-2, and TRBD2 aligns with 11 junction nucleotides. The material sequenced was peripheral blood, taken on day 0 of AZD1222 vaccination. The DNA is as follows: TGCGCCAGCAGCTCAGGGACTAGCGGCAGGCAAACCGGGGAGCTGTTTTTT. Its amino acids are CASSSGTSGRQTGELFF.